This T cell receptor beta chain came from a study of radiation and T cells in renal cell carcinoma. Study-level points and caveats: In blood, top tumor clones expanded by 2 weeks, shrinking by 4. Without pretreatment biopsies, baseline tumor clonotype presence was undetermined.

The germline V gene encodes CDR1 LNHNV and CDR2 YYDKDF (reference sequence). This CDR3 contains 14 residues. Trimming took off 0 bases at V and 8 bases at J, with 13 bases between the two ends. Time point specified: blood 4 weeks post-SBRT, at nephrectomy. Treatment denoted: 15 Gy SBRT to primary tumor, nephrectomy 4 weeks later. Nephrectomy followed 15 Gy stereotactic body radiation by 4 weeks. This renal cell carcinoma was of the clear cell type. As to this clone: What it binds is not known.

Data came from immunoSEQ multiplex PCR; TCRdb stores just in-frame clones and leaves some out. Of approximately 170,000 clones listed, 88% are singletons. V gene TRBV15 combines with J gene TRBJ1-2, with D possibly matching TRBD1 (5 bases). The clonotype comes from a woman in her fifties or sixties with renal cell carcinoma. This sample comprised blood, obtained from a patient whose treatment included radiotherapy and nephrectomy. The CDR3 reads CATSRDLGTGGYTF. The CDR3 bases are TGTGCCACCAGCAGAGATTTAGGGACCGGGGGCTACACCTTC.